Below, 15 T cell receptor beta chains from the same sample are listed, as sequenced in a study of CD8+ T cells in alopecia areata. Following RNA extraction, reverse transcription yielded cDNA that acted as the sequencing template. Data came from immunoSEQ multiplex PCR; TCRdb stores just in-frame clones and leaves some out. This repertoire shows roughly 220,000 clones, around two fifths found once; its top ten account for 0.45% to 0.55%. The sample's treatment: oral pan-JAK inhibitor, 5-10 mg twice daily. The input for sequencing was CD4+ T cells sorted from blood, taken between weeks 30 and 35, from a patient treated with tofacitinib. These receptors all come from a human donor with alopecia areata.

This clone has only a few counts. V and J are TRBV11-2 and TRBJ2-7; TRBD2 agrees at 9 bases. V lost 0 bases to trimming and J lost 2 bases; unmatched junction nucleotides: 5. The CDR3 covers 16 residues. The germline CDR1 and CDR2 sequences are SGHAT and FQNNGV. The CDR3: CASSLEAGGFAYEQYF. DNA of the CDR3: TGTGCCAGCAGCTTAGAGGCGGGAGGGTTCGCCTACGAGCAGTACTTC. Full variable domain (missing parts from reference TRBV11-2 and TRBJ2-7): EAGVAQSPRYKIIEKRQSVAFWCNPISGHATLYWYQQILGQGPKLLIQFQNNGVVDDSQLPKDRFSAERLKGVDSTLKIQPAKLEDSAVYLCASSLEAGGFAYEQYFGPGTRLTVT.

CDR3 region: CASSQRGAFNNEQFF. The CDR3 DNA reads as TGTGCCAGCAGCCAGAGGGGGGCTTTCAACAATGAGCAGTTCTTC. This chain joins TRBV6-5 and TRBJ2-1; perhaps D is TRBD1 or TRBD2 (6 bases each). Germline CDR1 and CDR2: MNHEY and SVGAGI. The CDR3 extends over 15 amino acids. V lost 6 bases, J lost 5 bases, and 17 bases lay in between.

This clone was picked up a small number of times. The gene calls are TRBV5-1 and TRBJ2-7; 13 nucleotides align to TRBD2. The CDR3 contains 15 residues. J was trimmed by 5 bases and V by 1 base; bases with no gene match: 3. In germline, CDR1 is SGHRS, CDR2 YFSETQ. This CDR3 is CASSLTGTSGDEQYF. The CDR3 DNA follows: TGCGCCAGCAGCTTGACCGGGACTAGCGGGGACGAGCAGTACTTC.

Here the CDR3 DNA reads TGCGCCAGCAGCCAAGAAGGAAGGGGCTGGGGGTATGATTCACCCCTCCACTTT. This codes for CASSQEGRGWGYDSPLHF. The chain links TRBV4-1 to TRBJ1-6; the D gene is possibly TRBD1 (5 bases). Germline assignment: CDR1 MGHRA and CDR2 YSYEKL. The V end was cut by 0 bases, the J end by 8 bases, with 20 bases between. This CDR3 contains 18 residues.

The rearrangement uses TRBV18 and TRBJ1-5; D not resolved. CDR1 and CDR2 from the germline V gene are KGHSH and LQKENI. V lost 0 bases, J lost 0 bases, and 3 bases lay in between. The CDR3 totals 14 residues. The DNA of the CDR3 is TGTGCCAGCTCACCACCGAATAGCAATCAGCCCCAGCATTTT. It encodes CASSPPNSNQPQHF.

V gene TRBV5-1 combines with J gene TRBJ2-7, with TRBD1 matching 8 bases. Trimming took 0 bases from V and 5 from J; bases not matched to a gene: 7. The CDR3 is 15 amino acids. Germline CDR1 reads SGHRS; CDR2 reads YFSETQ. CDR3 sequence (DNA): TGCGCCAGCAGCTTGGCGGGACAGGACCGGGACGAGCAGTACTTC. Amino acid sequence: CASSLAGQDRDEQYF.

V usage is TRBV7-8 and J usage is TRBJ1-4, with D possibly TRBD1 on 6 matching bases. The CDR3 is 17 amino acids. Germline assignment: CDR1 SGHVS and CDR2 FQNEAQ. The V gene lost 2 bases and the J gene lost 8 bases, with 21 bases spanning the gap. The CDR3 coding sequence is TGTGCCAGCAGCTTAAATCGATTCGGGGGGGCGGAGGAAAAACTGTTTTTT. Its protein is CASSLNRFGGAEEKLFF.

The chain couples TRBV5-8 to TRBJ1-5; D is possibly TRBD1 (6 bases). CDR1 and CDR2 (germline): SGHTS, YDEGEE. The V and J ends lost 2 bases and 3 bases respectively, with 12 bases between them. This CDR3 region has 15 residues. CDR3 sequence: CASSLLQGLNQPQHF. The CDR3 nucleotides are TGTGCCAGCAGCTTACTACAGGGCCTCAATCAGCCCCAGCATTTT.

The rearrangement uses TRBV6-5 and TRBJ2-1, with no clear D. V was pared by 2 bases and J by 10 bases, with 15 bases between. The CDR3 contains 14 residues. Germline lookup yields CDR1 MNHEY and CDR2 SVGAGI. CDR3 DNA sequence: TGTGCCAGCAGTTACCACTCAGGTAGCCCCGAGCAGTTCTTC. This sequence encodes CASSYHSGSPEQFF.

This chain links TRBV5-1 with TRBJ2-1, with D perhaps matching TRBD2 (5 bases). The ends were cut back, 4 bases at V and 5 bases at J, with 10 bases in the middle. The germline gives CDR1 SGHRS, CDR2 YFSETQ. The CDR3 extends over 13 amino acids. CDR3 nucleotide sequence: TGCGCCAGCAGCCCCCTCGGGGACAATGAGCAGTTCTTC. Protein sequence: CASSPLGDNEQFF.

This clone was seen only a few times. This chain uses TRBV7-9 with TRBJ2-1, with 12 bases identical to TRBD2. Germline CDR1 SEHNR, CDR2 FQNEAQ (reference sequence). V lost 2 bases, J lost 7 bases, and 6 bases stayed unmatched. The CDR3 runs 16 residues. As DNA, the CDR3 is TGTGCCAGCAGCTTAAGGGCTAGCGGGAGGGAAAATGAGCAGTTCTTC. Translation gives CASSLRASGRENEQFF.

This clone showed up just a few times. The chain employs TRBV18 and TRBJ2-1; TRBD2 agrees at 11 bases. V dropped 0 bases and J dropped 4; count of bases not matched to a gene: 5. The CDR3 runs 17 residues. CDR1 and CDR2 (germline): KGHSH, LQKENI. CDR3 amino acids: CASSPPETSGIYNEQFF. The DNA for the CDR3 is TGTGCCAGCTCACCACCGGAGACTAGCGGGATATACAATGAGCAGTTCTTC.

The rearrangement uses TRBV29-1 and TRBJ1-1; D remains ambiguous. The CDR3 totals 14 residues. CDR1 is SQVTM and CDR2 is ANQGSEA in the germline V gene. The ends were cut back, 4 bases at V and 0 bases at J, with 12 bases in the middle. The CDR3 nucleotides read TGCAGCGTTGGGGCCGACGCAATGAACACTGAAGCTTTCTTT. It encodes CSVGADAMNTEAFF.

This clone has only a few counts. J is TRBJ2-7 and V is TRBV30, with D perhaps matching TRBD1 (6 bases). CDR1 GTSNPN and CDR2 SVGIG come from the germline V gene (reference sequence). Between the trimmed V and J ends, which lost 2 bases and 5 bases, there was a span of 13 bases. The CDR3 contains 13 residues. This CDR3 is CAWSPDRYNEQYF. DNA for the CDR3: TGTGCCTGGAGTCCCGACAGGTACAACGAGCAGTACTTC.

The V gene is TRBV30, the J gene TRBJ2-7, with 11 nucleotides matching TRBD2. Losses at the gene ends were 3 bases for V and 5 bases for J; bases not matched to a gene: 3. Per the germline V gene, CDR1 is GTSNPN and CDR2 is SVGIG (reference sequence). This CDR3 has 13 residues. The CDR3 DNA sequence: TGTGCCTGGAGCGCACTAGCGGGGGACGAGCAGTACTTC. It encodes CAWSALAGDEQYF.